The 23 T cell receptor beta chains below all came from one sample that was sequenced in a study of early T cells in non-severe SARS-CoV-2 infection (dated by TCRdb to the early 2020s). Library generation was performed with 5' RACE. TCRdb shows the sequencer as NextSeq 500. TCRdb itself trimmed the public reads at Q25 with fastp, ran MiXCR and retained productive beta chains. One record per CDR3 amino acid sequence lists the most common genes and DNA. A total of 25,000 to 30,000 distinct CDR3 sequences appear in this sample, 5.8% of them only once. The top ten clones comprise 5% to 5.5% of the sample. Sequences were obtained from whole blood. All receptors come from an adult who was a healthcare worker with PCR-confirmed SARS-CoV-2 infection or an uninfected control (not recorded which).

This clonotype occurred many times. The chain couples TRBV28 to TRBJ2-5; no clear D gene. From germline, CDR1 is MDHEN and CDR2 SYDVKM. The CDR3 spans 15 residues. Trimming removed 2 bases at V and 1 base at J, with 11 bases between. The DNA for the CDR3 is TGTGCCAGCAGTTTAATGGACCCTACCCAAGAGACCCAGTACTTC. This gives the protein CASSLMDPTQETQYF.

The table lists this clonotype with many counts. This chain connects TRBV7-2 to TRBJ1-1; D gene uncertain. The CDR3 runs to 13 residues. V lost 5 bases and J lost 5, with 12 bases in between. Germline V gene data show CDR1 as SGHTA and CDR2 as FQGNSA. The CDR3 DNA is TGTGCCAGCAGCCCCGTCCGAGATACTGAAGCTTTCTTT. Its translation: CASSPVRDTEAFF.

In this sample, this clonotype turned up many times. The chain uses TRBV14 and TRBJ1-6, with unresolved D. The V gene's germline CDR1 is SGHDN and CDR2 FVKESK. Trimming cost V 4 bases and J 10 bases, with 11 bases left between them. The CDR3 runs 13 residues. CDR3 sequence (DNA): TGTGCCAGCAGCCTAGGGTGGAACTCACCCCTCCACTTT. Translation: CASSLGWNSPLHF.

This clonotype was detected many times. This chain connects TRBV12-3 or TRBV12-4 to TRBJ2-3; 11 nucleotides align to TRBD1. The CDR3 is made up of 16 amino acids. J lost 5 bases, V lost 4 bases, and 8 bases had no gene match. CDR3 sequence: CASSSWTGGSQDTQYF. The CDR3 DNA sequence: TGTGCCAGCAGTTCCTGGACAGGGGGCTCACAAGATACGCAGTATTTT.

Note on this clonotype: One end of the junction does not line up with germline, which may come from a read error. The rearrangement uses TRBV7-7 and TRBJ2-1; D remains unclear. CDR3 size: 15 residues. Germline V gene sequence: CDR1 SSHAT, CDR2 FNYEAQ (reference sequence). The CDR3 DNA follows: TGTGCTAGCAGCCAGGACGTGAGCTCCTACAATGAGCAGTTCTTC. Protein product: CASSQDVSSYNEQFF.

The rearrangement uses TRBV19 and TRBJ2-7; 8 nucleotides line up with TRBD2. The CDR3 runs 14 residues. Per the germline V gene, CDR1 is LNHDA and CDR2 is SQIVND (reference sequence). Trimming took 6 bases from V and 2 from J; bases not matched to a gene: 6. Here the CDR3 reads CASRSAGVPYEQYF. The CDR3, as DNA: TGTGCCAGTAGATCAGCGGGAGTCCCCTACGAGCAGTACTTC. The variable domain in full, completed from reference TRBV19 and TRBJ2-7, reads DGGITQSPKYLFRKEGQNVTLSCEQNLNHDAMYWYRQDPGQGLRLIYYSQIVNDFQKGDIAEGYSVSREKKESFPLTVTSAQKNPTAFYLCASRSAGVPYEQYFGPGTRLTVT.

In its sample, this clonotype was seen many times. This rearrangement joins TRBV12-3 or TRBV12-4 to TRBJ2-1, with D tentatively TRBD2 (6 bases). Deletions cut 8 bases from V and 7 bases from J, with 18 bases between. The length of the CDR3 is 14 residues. The CDR3 bases are TGTGCCAGCGGTCGACTAGGGCCGTTTAATGAGCAGTTCTTC. Its protein product is CASGRLGPFNEQFF.

The sample holds many counts of this clonotype. The V gene is TRBV20-1, the J gene TRBJ2-1; D is unclear. The V end was cut by 1 base, the J end by 0 bases, with 10 bases between. The germline gives CDR1 DFQATT, CDR2 SNEGSKA (reference sequence). CDR3 length: 15 residues. DNA of the CDR3: TGCAGTGCTAGAGTGGCCCCGAGCTCCTACAATGAGCAGTTCTTC. This sequence encodes CSARVAPSSYNEQFF.

This clonotype has just a few counts. This chain connects TRBV6-6 to TRBJ2-7; tentative D call: TRBD2 (7 bases). The V gene lost 10 bases and the J gene lost 2 bases, with 24 bases spanning the gap. The germline V gene has CDR1 MNHNY and CDR2 SVGAGI (reference sequence). The CDR3 consists of 16 residues. The chain's CDR3 is CATVLGGLYPTYEQYF. In DNA form, the CDR3 reads TGTGCCACCGTCCTCGGGGGGCTTTACCCTACCTACGAGCAGTACTTC.

At least ten counts were recorded for this clonotype. The chain employs TRBV12-3 or TRBV12-4 and TRBJ1-2; possibly TRBD1 for D (6 bases). V gave up 5 bases and J gave up 6 bases, with 10 bases separating them. The CDR3 is 12 amino acids. CDR3 residues: CASSGQRNGYTF. The CDR3 coding sequence is TGTGCCAGCAGTGGACAGCGTAATGGCTACACCTTC.

This clonotype was observed a few times. The chain uses TRBV3-1 and TRBJ2-7; D possibly corresponds to TRBD2 (6 bases). The CDR3 runs 15 residues. V was clipped by 1 base and J by 0 bases, with 10 bases between them. Germline V gene lookup returns CDR1 LGHDT and CDR2 YNNKEL (reference sequence). CDR3 in amino acids: CASSQGTTPSYEQYF. CDR3 DNA: TGTGCCAGCAGCCAAGGGACTACTCCCTCCTACGAGCAGTACTTC.

Many counts were recorded for this clonotype. J is TRBJ2-1 and V is TRBV3-1, with D possibly TRBD2 on 5 matching bases. This CDR3 is built from 13 residues. Germline values: CDR1 LGHDT, CDR2 YNNKEL (reference sequence). Trimming pared 5 bases from V and 9 bases from J, leaving 14 bases between. CDR3: CASSAELGSEQFF. In DNA, the CDR3 is TGTGCCAGCAGCGCCGAACTAGGAAGTGAGCAGTTCTTC.

This clonotype was found many times. The chain joins TRBV10-3 to TRBJ2-4, with 8 bases identical to TRBD2. V dropped 0 bases and J dropped 4; count of bases not matched to a gene: 2. The CDR3 has 15 amino acids. Germline CDR1 is ENHRY and CDR2 is SYGVKD. DNA of the CDR3: TGTGCCATCAGTGAGTCTAGCGGGACGAAAAACATTCAGTACTTC. Translated: CAISESSGTKNIQYF.

This clonotype was detected many times. One end of the junction varies from germline; a read error may be responsible. The chain carries TRBV9 and TRBJ2-1; 10 nucleotides align to TRBD1. Germline V gene sequence: CDR1 SGDLS, CDR2 YYNGEE. The CDR3 is made up of 15 amino acids. The CDR3 DNA reads TGTGCCAGCAGCGCACGTAGTTTTTCCGGGACAGGGGAGGTCTTC. Translation: CASSARSFSGTGEVF.

This clonotype was seen at least ten times. The V call is TRBV10-3, the J call TRBJ2-1, with a tentative D call TRBD2 (5 bases). Looked up from germline, CDR1 is ENHRY and CDR2 is SYGVKD. This CDR3 is built from 17 residues. Trimming stripped 0 bases from V and 4 bases from J, with 16 bases between. The CDR3 protein is CAISESPLDPPYNEQFF. The CDR3, as DNA: TGTGCCATCAGTGAGTCCCCACTAGACCCTCCTTACAATGAGCAGTTCTTC.

This clonotype was seen at least ten times. CDR3 DNA: TGCAGTGCTAGCCCCGGCGACGCACCCCTCCACTTT. Translating gives CSASPGDAPLHF. The V and J genes are TRBV20-1 and TRBJ1-6, with D hard to call. The V gene lost 3 bases and the J gene lost 11 bases, with 11 bases spanning the gap. The CDR3 contains 12 residues. CDR1 and CDR2 from the germline V gene are DFQATT and SNEGSKA (reference sequence).

This clonotype occurred many times. This sequence joins TRBV7-2 and TRBJ2-1; D might be TRBD1 or TRBD2, each matching 6 bases. V lost 0 bases and J lost 3, with 9 bases in between. Germline CDR1 is SGHTA and CDR2 is FQGNSA. The CDR3 sequence is 15 residues long. The CDR3 coding sequence is TGTGCCAGCAGCTTAGCAGGGGGGAACTACAATGAGCAGTTCTTC. This codes for CASSLAGGNYNEQFF.

This clonotype was recorded many times. V usage is TRBV11-2 and J usage is TRBJ2-7; either TRBD1 or TRBD2 may supply D (6 bases each). With 6 bases removed from V and 6 bases from J, the gap between germline ends came to 18 bases. CDR3 length: 14 amino acids. CDR1 is SGHAT and CDR2 is FQNNGV in the germline V gene. CDR3: CASRIRGEEGEQYF. The CDR3 DNA is TGTGCCAGCAGAATAAGGGGGGAAGAAGGCGAGCAGTACTTC.

The sample holds many counts of this clonotype. The chain joins TRBV5-1 to TRBJ2-3, with no clear D. The CDR3 spans 14 residues. Germline V gene sequence: CDR1 SGHRS, CDR2 YFSETQ. The germline V and J ends were trimmed by 2 bases and 5 bases, with 12 bases remaining between them. CDR3 region: CASSFEPVGDTQYF. The CDR3 DNA reads TGCGCCAGCAGCTTTGAACCCGTTGGAGATACGCAGTATTTT.

The chain employs TRBV7-3 and TRBJ2-3; 9 nucleotides align to TRBD2. The CDR3 sequence is 16 residues long. Germline V lookup: CDR1 SGHTA, CDR2 FQGTGA. The V gene end was trimmed by 4 bases and the J gene end by 4 bases; junction bases not matched to a gene: 9. The CDR3 protein is CASSSTGTSPPDTQYF. CDR3 DNA: TGTGCCAGCAGCTCAACCGGGACTAGCCCCCCAGATACGCAGTATTTT.

This clonotype was counted only a few times. CDR3 nucleotides: TGTGCCAGCTCGCGGGACACCACGCGAGAGCAGTACTTC. It specifies CASSRDTTREQYF. V gene TRBV18 combines with J gene TRBJ2-7; perhaps D is TRBD1 or TRBD2 (6 bases each). The V end was cut by 6 bases, the J end by 7 bases, with 16 bases between. Germline V gives CDR1 KGHSH, CDR2 LQKENI. This CDR3 is built from 13 residues.

This clonotype was counted at least ten times. The J gene is TRBJ2-2, the V gene TRBV27; TRBD1 agrees at 7 bases. V lost 6 bases to trimming and J lost 4 bases; unmatched junction nucleotides: 5. CDR1 and CDR2 from the germline V gene are MNHEY and SMNVEV (reference sequence). The CDR3 spans 14 residues. The CDR3 reads CASRLGQPTGELFF. In DNA, the CDR3 is TGTGCCAGCAGACTGGGACAGCCCACCGGGGAGCTGTTTTTT.

This clonotype was seen many times. This chain joins TRBV6-1 and TRBJ1-5, with D possibly TRBD1 on 6 matching bases. The CDR3 runs to 15 residues. Per germline, CDR1 MNHNS and CDR2 SASEGT. Deletions cut 1 base from V and 4 bases from J, with 11 bases between. The CDR3 nucleotides are TGTGCCAGCAGTGAAGGACAGGTTGGTAATCAGCCCCAGCATTTT. Its protein is CASSEGQVGNQPQHF.